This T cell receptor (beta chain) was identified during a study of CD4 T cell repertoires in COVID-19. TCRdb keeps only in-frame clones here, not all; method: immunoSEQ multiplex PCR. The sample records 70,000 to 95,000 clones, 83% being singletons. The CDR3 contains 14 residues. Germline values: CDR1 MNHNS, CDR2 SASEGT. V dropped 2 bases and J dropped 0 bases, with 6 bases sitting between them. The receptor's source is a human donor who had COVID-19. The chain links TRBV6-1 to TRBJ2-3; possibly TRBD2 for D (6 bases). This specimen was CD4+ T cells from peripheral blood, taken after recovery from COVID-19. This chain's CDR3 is CASSELASTDTQYF. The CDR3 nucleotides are TGTGCCAGCAGTGAACTAGCGAGCACAGATACGCAGTATTTT.